A selection of T cell receptor beta chains follows, all from one sample in a study of blood T cell repertoires in COVID-19. Method: immunoSEQ multiplex PCR; TCRdb's copy keeps in-frame clones and lacks some. Found here are 100,000 to 120,000 clones, approximately 65% of them singletons; the top ten hold 6% to 8%. The sample comprised peripheral blood. The source of these receptors is an older woman with acute or convalescent COVID-19. Each CDR3 is given with its conserved first and last residue. D genes are given only for firm matches. The size field is filled for only some rows; it gives once, few, many or a size class.

once	TRBJ2-1	NA	TRBV5-1	TGCGCCAGCAGCGCGACAGATTATGAGCAGTTCTTC	CASSATDYEQFF
NA	TRBJ2-7	NA	TRBV7-2	TGTGCCAGCAGCTTAGGGCTAGCGCCGGCCTACGAGCAGTACTTC	CASSLGLAPAYEQYF
NA	TRBJ1-6	NA	TRBV2	TGTGCCAGCACGGTTAATTCACCCCTCCACTTT	CASTVNSPLHF
NA	TRBJ1-5	TRBD1	TRBV6-5	TGTGCCAGCAGTAATGACAGGGGTGGACAGCCCCAGCATTTT	CASSNDRGGQPQHF
NA	TRBJ1-3	NA	TRBV6-6	TGTGCCAGCAGTTACTCCCAAAGGACAACCTTAAACACCATATATTTT	CASSYSQRTTLNTIYF
many	TRBJ1-2	TRBD1	TRBV6-5	TGTGCCAGCACGGAACGGACAGGGGCTGATGGCTACACCTTC	CASTERTGADGYTF
NA	TRBJ2-6	TRBD2	TRBV6-2/TRBV6-3	TGTGCCAGCACCCCGGAGTCAGGGAGGGTCGCTGGGGCCAACGTCCTGACTTTC	CASTPESGRVAGANVLTF
NA	TRBJ2-3	TRBD2	TRBV7-2	TGTGCCAGCAGCTCCGTAGCGGGGGGCCGTAAAGATACGCAGTATTTT	CASSSVAGGRKDTQYF
NA	TRBJ2-5	TRBD2	TRBV15	TGTGCCACCGAGGCCCCGGGGGGTACGGTGACCCAGTACTTC	CATEAPGGTVTQYF
few	TRBJ2-1	TRBD1	TRBV5-6	TGTGCCAGCAGCTTAGGGGGCAGTGGGCACAATGAGCAGTTCTTC	CASSLGGSGHNEQFF
NA	TRBJ1-2	NA	TRBV6-5	TGTGCCAGCAGTAGCAGGGTCTATGGCTACACCTTC	CASSSRVYGYTF
NA	TRBJ1-2	NA	TRBV5-6	TGTGCCAGCAGCTCCGCTCAGGGATACTATGGCTACACCTTC	CASSSAQGYYGYTF
NA	TRBJ2-7	NA	TRBV28	TGTGCCAGCAGCTCCCCAGGGCCAGGGTACGAGCAGTACTTC	CASSSPGPGYEQYF
few	TRBJ1-3	TRBD1	TRBV7-9	TGTGCCAGCAGTCGACAGGGCGCCGCTGGAAACACCATATATTTT	CASSRQGAAGNTIYF